Following are 7 T cell receptor beta chains from one sample sequenced in a study of human T cells and chemical hapten exposure. Blood, whole and unfractionated, served as the source for total RNA extraction. TCRdb reprocessed the 5' RACE reads via MiXCR and lists one record per CDR3 protein. Altogether 110,000 or so distinct CDR3 sequences are present, around a fifth being singletons, with the ten largest covering approximately 2.6%. These receptors were obtained from a human donor in good health.

The chain has TRBV18 and TRBJ2-1; 7 positions match TRBD2. V shed 5 bases, J shed 1 base, and the junction held 14 bases outside the gene matches. Germline CDR1 reads KGHSH; CDR2 reads LQKENI. The CDR3 spans 18 residues. The DNA of the CDR3 is TGTGCCAGCTCAACTAGCTTTGGGCCAGCGGGGTCCTACAATGAGCAGTTCTTC. It encodes CASSTSFGPAGSYNEQFF. Combining the CDR3 with reference TRBV18 and TRBJ2-1 gives the whole variable domain NAGVMQNPRHLVRRRGQEARLRCSPMKGHSHVYWYRQLPEEGLKFMVYLQKENIIDESGMPKERFSAEFPKEGPSILRIQQVVRGDSAAYFCASSTSFGPAGSYNEQFFGPGTRLTVL.

This rearrangement joins TRBV20-1 to TRBJ2-3; 9 nucleotides line up with TRBD1. The V gene's germline CDR1 is DFQATT and CDR2 SNEGSKA (reference sequence). The CDR3 consists of 15 residues. The junction had 12 bases not matched to a gene; V was cut back by 6 bases and J by 5 bases. The CDR3 here is CSAQRAQGARDTQYF. CDR3 nucleotide sequence: TGCAGTGCCCAGAGGGCACAGGGGGCGCGAGATACGCAGTATTTT.

In its sample, this clonotype was seen a few times. The chain combines TRBV20-1 with TRBJ1-5; 7 bases agree with TRBD1. Germline values: CDR1 DFQATT, CDR2 SNEGSKA (reference sequence). CDR3 length: 15 residues. Trimming removed 4 bases from V and 2 bases from J; junction bases left unmatched: 8. The CDR3 nucleotides read TGCAGTGCTACCAGACAGGGAATCGGCAATCAGCCCCAGCATTTT. Protein sequence: CSATRQGIGNQPQHF.

The rearrangement links TRBV2 to TRBJ2-4, with 14 bases identical to TRBD2. Germline lookup yields CDR1 SNHLY and CDR2 FYNNEI. Trimming removed 6 bases from V and 2 bases from J; junction bases left unmatched: 6. The CDR3 has 17 residues. The CDR3 DNA sequence: TGTGCCAGCAGGCGCGGACTAGCGGGGGGACCCAAAAACATTCAGTACTTC. Translation: CASRRGLAGGPKNIQYF.

This rearrangement joins TRBV3-1 to TRBJ1-2; TRBD1 aligns across 9 bases. Germline loops: CDR1 LGHDT, CDR2 YNNKEL (reference sequence). This CDR3 region has 14 residues. V lost 7 bases, J lost 2 bases, and 5 bases stayed unmatched. Here the CDR3 DNA reads TGTGCCAGCACCCGGACAGGGGCCAACTATGGCTACACCTTC. Protein: CASTRTGANYGYTF.

The V gene is TRBV19, the J gene TRBJ2-2; no definite D call. The CDR3 loop spans 13 amino acids. The germline V gene encodes CDR1 LNHDA and CDR2 SQIVND (reference sequence). V gave up 6 bases and J gave up 7 bases, with 12 bases separating them. Here the CDR3 reads CASSNQPGGELFF. In DNA, the CDR3 is TGTGCCAGTAGCAACCAGCCCGGCGGGGAGCTGTTTTTT.

The chain carries TRBV6-6 and TRBJ2-1; 9 bases are shared with TRBD2. The V and J ends lost 2 bases and 8 bases, in that order; junction bases with no gene match: 7. The CDR3 is made up of 15 amino acids. CDR1 and CDR2 from the germline V gene are MNHNY and SVGAGI (reference sequence). The CDR3 protein is CASSYTGTSSDEQFF. The CDR3 bases are TGTGCCAGCAGTTACACCGGGACTAGCTCGGATGAGCAGTTCTTC.